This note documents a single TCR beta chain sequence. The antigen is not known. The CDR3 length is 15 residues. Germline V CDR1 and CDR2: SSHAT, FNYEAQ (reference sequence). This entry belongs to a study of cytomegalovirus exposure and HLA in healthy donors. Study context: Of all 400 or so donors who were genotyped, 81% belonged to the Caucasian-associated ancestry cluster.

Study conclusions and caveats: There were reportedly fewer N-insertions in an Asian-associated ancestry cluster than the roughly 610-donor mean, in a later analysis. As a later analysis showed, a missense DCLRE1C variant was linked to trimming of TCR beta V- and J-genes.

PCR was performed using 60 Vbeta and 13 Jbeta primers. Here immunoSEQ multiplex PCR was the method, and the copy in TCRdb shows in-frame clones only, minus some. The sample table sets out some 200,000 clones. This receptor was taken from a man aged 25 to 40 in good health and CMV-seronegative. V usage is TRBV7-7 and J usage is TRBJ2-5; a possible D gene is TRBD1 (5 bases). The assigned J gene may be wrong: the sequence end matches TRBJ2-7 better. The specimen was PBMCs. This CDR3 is CASSLGPGPTYEQYF. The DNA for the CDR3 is TGTGCCAGCAGCTTAGGTCCAGGGCCAACCTACGAGCAGTACTTC.